This TCR beta chain was identified during a study of blood T cell repertoires in COVID-19. Study background: Acute and convalescent COVID-19 specimens originated in the United States, Italy and Spain. Sources were T cells, B-cell-depleted T cells, or PBMCs; the material itself was cDNA or gDNA.

The length of the CDR3 is 13 residues. Per germline, CDR1 SGHNT and CDR2 YENEEA. Trimming shortened V by 4 bases and J by 6 bases, and 9 bases separated the two germline ends. Per the original methods: Reference gene primer amplification yielded estimated nucleated cell counts. This table comes from immunoSEQ multiplex PCR, and its TCRdb copy is limited to in-frame clones, with some not included. From that table come the V and J calls and clone size; the DNA was used to work out D and trimming. The data show roughly 310,000 clones, approximately 91% seen once. The chain links TRBV11-3 to TRBJ2-2; no reliable D call. The sequencing input was PBMCs or T cells enriched from blood (not recorded which). This receptor was obtained from a woman in her 40s who had recovered from COVID-19. This chain's CDR3 is CASSSVQAGELFF. The CDR3 bases are TGTGCCAGCAGCTCGGTGCAAGCCGGGGAGCTGTTTTTT.